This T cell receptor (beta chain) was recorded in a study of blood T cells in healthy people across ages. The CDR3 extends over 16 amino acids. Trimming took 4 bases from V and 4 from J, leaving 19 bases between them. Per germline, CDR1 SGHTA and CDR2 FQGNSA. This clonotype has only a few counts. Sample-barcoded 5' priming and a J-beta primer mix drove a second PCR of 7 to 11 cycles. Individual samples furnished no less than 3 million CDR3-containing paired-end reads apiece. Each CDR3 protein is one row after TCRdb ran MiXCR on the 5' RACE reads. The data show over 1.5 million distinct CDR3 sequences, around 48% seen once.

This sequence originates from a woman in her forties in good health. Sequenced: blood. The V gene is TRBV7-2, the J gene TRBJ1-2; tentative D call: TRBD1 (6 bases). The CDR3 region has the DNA TGTGCCAGCAGCTCCCCTTCGGGGGGGCCTCGCTATGGCTACACCTTC. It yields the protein CASSSPSGGPRYGYTF.